This passage covers 29 T cell receptor beta chains from one sample sequenced in a study of CD8 T cells in Susac syndrome (dated by TCRdb to the late 2010s). Library preparation employed the immunoSEQ multiplex PCR assay. RNA was extracted with the RNeasy kit and about 0.5 to 1 ug was reverse transcribed using random hexamers. TCRdb passed the public sequencing reads through fastp at Q25 and MiXCR, retaining productive beta sequences. For every CDR3 protein sequence, its rows merge into one entry that carries the most common genes and DNA. The sample table contains about 200,000 distinct CDR3 sequences; only one count was recorded for 95% of them. The top ten constitute approximately 0.1% of the sample. Sequencing was done on a sample of CD4+ T cells from PBMCs. Receptor source: a human donor in good health.

The CDR3 region has the DNA TGTGCCAGCAGCTTAGTCCGGGGCGGGGAGCTGTTTTTT. As protein: CASSLVRGGELFF. This chain connects TRBV11-3 to TRBJ2-2; D is perhaps TRBD2 (5 bases). The V gene lost 1 base and the J gene lost 7 bases, with 7 bases spanning the gap. CDR1 and CDR2 (germline): SGHNT, YENEEA. This CDR3 comprises 13 residues.

The chain recombines TRBV5-1 with TRBJ2-7; D call uncertain. The CDR3 runs 14 residues. V lost 4 bases to trimming and J lost 2 bases, with 13 bases between them. The germline V gene encodes CDR1 SGHRS and CDR2 YFSETQ. The CDR3 reads CASSSDGSPYEQYV. DNA of the CDR3: TGCGCCAGCAGCAGCGACGGGTCGCCCTACGAGCAGTACGTC.

This chain connects TRBV7-2 to TRBJ1-3; 8 bases match TRBD1. Looked up from germline, CDR1 is SGHTA and CDR2 is FQGNSA. This CDR3 region has 14 residues. The V and J ends lost 5 bases and 2 bases, in that order; junction bases with no gene match: 2. The CDR3 coding sequence is TGTGCCAGCAGCCCACAGGGGGCTGGAAACACCATATATTTT. It encodes CASSPQGAGNTIYF.

The chain joins TRBV6-2 or TRBV6-3 to TRBJ1-5, with 10 bases lining up with TRBD1. This CDR3 spans 16 amino acids. Trimming took 7 bases from V and 7 from J; bases not matched to a gene: 13. Germline assignment: CDR1 MNHEY and CDR2 SVGEGT. Here the CDR3 DNA reads TGTGCCAGCACCGTTAGGGGACAGGGGTTATGGCAGCCCCAGCATTTT. It translates to CASTVRGQGLWQPQHF.

The chain employs TRBV4-1 and TRBJ1-5; possible D gene TRBD1, 6 bases. Per germline, CDR1 MGHRA and CDR2 YSYEKL. The CDR3 extends over 15 amino acids. V lost 0 bases to trimming and J lost 5 bases, with 11 bases between them. CDR3 sequence reads: CASSQEGGTDQPQHF. The CDR3 nucleotides read TGCGCCAGCAGCCAAGAAGGGGGGACGGATCAGCCCCAGCATTTT.

This chain links TRBV24-1 with TRBJ2-1; TRBD1 aligns across 8 bases. The V and J ends lost 1 base and 9 bases, in that order; junction bases with no gene match: 4. The CDR3 is made up of 14 amino acids. Germline V gene sequence: CDR1 KGHDR, CDR2 SFDVKD. DNA for the CDR3: TGTGCCACCAGTGATTTTTCAGGGGGCATTGAGCAGTTCTTC. This sequence encodes CATSDFSGGIEQFF.

This clonotype has just one count. The chain uses TRBV15 and TRBJ2-3; weak D call: TRBD2 (6 bases). V was clipped by 0 bases and J by 4 bases, with 17 bases between them. There are 17 residues in the CDR3. Germline CDR1 reads LNHNV; CDR2 reads YYDKDF (reference sequence). CDR3 coding DNA: TGTGCCACCAGCAGAGATAATTGGAGGGATGCGGCAGATACGCAGTATTTT. This gives the protein CATSRDNWRDAADTQYF.

This chain connects TRBV19 to TRBJ1-1; D unclear. The CDR3 runs to 13 residues. CDR1 and CDR2 from the germline V gene are LNHDA and SQIVND (reference sequence). V was cut by 10 bases and J by 0 bases, with 12 bases left in between. The chain's CDR3 is CATSDGLNTEAFF. Written as DNA, the CDR3 is TGTGCCACCTCGGACGGTTTGAACACTGAAGCTTTCTTT. Full variable domain (remainder filled in from reference TRBV19 and TRBJ1-1): DGGITQSPKYLFRKEGQNVTLSCEQNLNHDAMYWYRQDPGQGLRLIYYSQIVNDFQKGDIAEGYSVSREKKESFPLTVTSAQKNPTAFYLCATSDGLNTEAFFGQGTRLTVV.

This chain uses TRBV3-1 with TRBJ1-4; D unclear. Germline CDR1 is LGHDT and CDR2 is YNNKEL (reference sequence). Trimming stripped 1 base from V and 5 bases from J, with 11 bases between. The CDR3 totals 15 residues. The CDR3 region is CASSQGGRRNEKLFF. DNA of the CDR3: TGTGCCAGCAGCCAAGGAGGCAGGCGAAATGAAAAACTGTTTTTT.

The J gene is TRBJ1-1, the V gene TRBV18, with D maybe TRBD1 (6 bases). CDR3 length: 16 residues. V lost 3 bases and J lost 0, with 14 bases in between. Germline lookup yields CDR1 KGHSH and CDR2 LQKENI. In nucleotides, the CDR3 is TGTGCCAGCTCACCGATACAGGGAAACATGAACACTGAAGCTTTCTTT. Translation gives CASSPIQGNMNTEAFF.

As DNA, the CDR3 is TGTGCCAGCAGTCCTCGACTAGCGGGGAAGGCCGGGGAGCTGTTTTTT. This encodes CASSPRLAGKAGELFF. V is TRBV7-2 and J is TRBJ2-2, with 11 bases identical to TRBD2. The V segment lost 6 bases and the J segment 6 bases; nucleotides outside the gene matches: 9. Looked up from germline, CDR1 is SGHTA and CDR2 is FQGNSA. The CDR3 is 16 residues long. Filled out from reference TRBV7-2 and TRBJ2-2, the complete variable domain reads GAGVSQSPSNKVTEKGKDVELRCDPISGHTALYWYRQSLGQGLEFLIYFQGNSAPDKSGLPSDRFSAERTGGSVSTLTIQRTQQEDSAVYLCASSPRLAGKAGELFFGEGSRLTVL.

V usage is TRBV20-1 and J usage is TRBJ1-2, with no clear D. Germline V gene sequence: CDR1 DFQATT, CDR2 SNEGSKA (reference sequence). The CDR3 totals 12 residues. Trimming pared 3 bases from V and 7 bases from J, leaving 12 bases between. The CDR3 DNA is TGCAGTGCTAGGCCGGTCCCGACTGGCTACACCTTC. Its protein product is CSARPVPTGYTF.

The V and J genes are TRBV7-3 and TRBJ2-3, with a possible D match to TRBD1 (5 bases). CDR3 length equals 15 residues. With 8 bases removed from V and 0 bases from J, the gap between germline ends came to 15 bases. Germline V gene sequence: CDR1 SGHTA, CDR2 FQGTGA. The CDR3 sequence is CASELSRGSTDTQYF. In nucleotides, the CDR3 is TGTGCCAGCGAATTGAGTAGGGGAAGCACAGATACGCAGTATTTT.

The chain uses TRBV25-1 and TRBJ2-5, with a tentative D call TRBD2 (6 bases). The CDR3 sequence is 16 residues long. Germline-derived CDR1 and CDR2 are MGHDK and SYGVNS. Deletions cut 0 bases from V and 9 bases from J, with 20 bases between. CDR3 DNA sequence: TGTGCCAGCAGTGAATACGCGCCGGGGGTTACTAGGGCCCAGTACTTC. Protein product: CASSEYAPGVTRAQYF.

This chain uses TRBV27 with TRBJ2-3; D might be TRBD2 (7 bases). Germline values: CDR1 MNHEY, CDR2 SMNVEV (reference sequence). There are 15 residues in the CDR3. With 7 bases removed from V and 1 base from J, the gap between germline ends came to 15 bases. The CDR3 loop reads CASTPGGLGTDTQYF. CDR3 sequence (DNA): TGTGCCAGCACCCCGGGGGGCCTTGGCACAGATACGCAGTATTTT.

This sequence joins TRBV7-2 and TRBJ2-5; D possibly corresponds to TRBD2 (5 bases). Trimming pared 5 bases from V and 7 bases from J, leaving 20 bases between. This CDR3 comprises 15 residues. The germline gives CDR1 SGHTA, CDR2 FQGNSA. The CDR3 sequence: CASSPSISAGGTQYF. The CDR3 DNA follows: TGTGCCAGCAGCCCTTCGATATCGGCGGGTGGGACCCAGTACTTC. The full variable domain, in which reference TRBV7-2 and TRBJ2-5 provide the parts outside the CDR3, is GAGVSQSPSNKVTEKGKDVELRCDPISGHTALYWYRQSLGQGLEFLIYFQGNSAPDKSGLPSDRFSAERTGGSVSTLTIQRTQQEDSAVYLCASSPSISAGGTQYFGPGTRLLVL.

V gene TRBV7-9 combines with J gene TRBJ2-3, with D uncertain. CDR3 length: 10 residues. The germline gives CDR1 SEHNR, CDR2 FQNEAQ (reference sequence). Trimming shortened V by 8 bases and J by 3 bases, and 3 bases separated the two germline ends. The CDR3 reads CASATDTQYF. In DNA form, the CDR3 reads TGTGCCAGCGCGACAGATACGCAGTATTTT.

Only a few counts were recorded for this clonotype. The chain combines TRBV20-1 with TRBJ2-3; D gene unclear. Per germline, CDR1 DFQATT and CDR2 SNEGSKA (reference sequence). The CDR3 is made up of 11 amino acids. V was shortened by 6 bases and J by 3 bases, with 7 bases between the two germline ends. The CDR3 is CSARLTDTQYF. For the CDR3, the DNA is TGCAGTGCGAGGCTTACAGATACGCAGTATTTT.

The gene calls are TRBV18 and TRBJ1-1; tentative D call: TRBD1 (6 bases). Trimming pared 6 bases from V and 5 bases from J, leaving 13 bases between. This CDR3 has 13 amino acids. Germline loops: CDR1 KGHSH, CDR2 LQKENI. The CDR3 nucleotides are TGTGCCAGCTCGTTGACAGGCTCTACTGAAGCTTTCTTT. It specifies CASSLTGSTEAFF.

V gene TRBV12-3 or TRBV12-4 combines with J gene TRBJ2-3; the match to TRBD1 covers 9 bases. Germline trimming cut 7 bases from V and 5 bases from J; bases unmatched to any gene: 10. This CDR3 is built from 15 residues. In nucleotides, the CDR3 is TGTGCCAGCAACTCACCACAGGGGGCGGGAGATACGCAGTATTTT. The encoded protein is CASNSPQGAGDTQYF.

This rearrangement joins TRBV9 to TRBJ1-5; D perhaps matches TRBD1 (5 bases). Per the germline V gene, CDR1 is SGDLS and CDR2 is YYNGEE. V lost 3 bases, J lost 6 bases, and 13 bases lay in between. This CDR3 is 14 amino acids long. The CDR3 protein is CASSEGPGSQPQHF. CDR3 coding DNA: TGTGCCAGCAGCGAGGGGCCAGGGAGTCAGCCCCAGCATTTT.

The rearrangement links TRBV3-1 to TRBJ2-5, with 12 nucleotides matching TRBD2. Per germline, CDR1 LGHDT and CDR2 YNNKEL (reference sequence). Trimming cost V 4 bases and J 3 bases; bases outside gene matches: 6. This CDR3 is built from 16 residues. The CDR3 bases are TGTGCCAGCAGCCCGCTCCTAGCGGGAGGGAAAGAGACCCAGTACTTC. This sequence encodes CASSPLLAGGKETQYF.

This clonotype appeared once. The chain carries TRBV21-1 and TRBJ1-2; TRBD1, the table's D call, lacks a check against the DNA. TRBV21-1 is annotated as a pseudogene. This CDR3 comprises 14 residues. The CDR3 sequence: CASSPHGGPDGYTF. CDR3 in DNA: TGTGCCAGCAGCCCCCATGGGGGTCCGGATGGCTACACCTTC.

This chain uses TRBV30 with TRBJ2-1, with TRBD1 matching 7 bases. The V gene end was trimmed by 4 bases and the J gene end by 0 bases; junction bases not matched to a gene: 6. The CDR3 is made up of 15 amino acids. Germline V gives CDR1 GTSNPN, CDR2 SVGIG (reference sequence). The CDR3 loop is CAWIEGASSYNEQFF. DNA of the CDR3: TGTGCCTGGATCGAGGGGGCCAGCTCCTACAATGAGCAGTTCTTC.

The chain links TRBV11-1 to TRBJ2-7, with 7 bases identical to TRBD1. The V and J ends lost 6 bases and 3 bases, in that order; junction bases with no gene match: 5. Germline values: CDR1 SGHAT, CDR2 FQDESV (reference sequence). This CDR3 is 13 amino acids long. The CDR3 region is CASSWDSYYEQYV. CDR3 DNA sequence: TGTGCCAGCAGTTGGGACAGCTACTACGAGCAGTACGTC.

The gene calls are TRBV10-2 and TRBJ2-5; 10 nucleotides agree with TRBD2. Germline-derived CDR1 and CDR2 are WSHSY and SAAADI. The CDR3 length is 16 residues. J lost 5 bases, V lost 3 bases, and 9 bases had no gene match. DNA for the CDR3: TGCGCCAGCAGTGATGCCCAGCGGGGGGGCCGGGAGACCCAGTACTTC. This encodes CASSDAQRGGRETQYF.

The V gene is TRBV9, the J gene TRBJ2-3; the match to TRBD1 covers 11 bases. The CDR3 has 15 residues. With V trimmed by 4 bases and J by 3 bases, 4 bases remained unmatched. Per the germline V gene, CDR1 is SGDLS and CDR2 is YYNGEE. The CDR3 sequence: CASSRTGGETDTQYF. In nucleotides, the CDR3 is TGTGCCAGCAGCAGGACAGGGGGCGAAACAGATACGCAGTATTTT.

The chain carries TRBV7-9 and TRBJ2-1, with D tentatively TRBD1 (6 bases). Germline V gives CDR1 SEHNR, CDR2 FQNEAQ (reference sequence). This CDR3 region has 18 residues. Trimming shortened V by 2 bases and J by 3 bases, and 20 bases separated the two germline ends. CDR3 nucleotides: TGTGCCAGCAGCTTACGGTCACAGGGATTTCTATTCTACAATGAGCAGTTCTTC. Its protein product is CASSLRSQGFLFYNEQFF. The complete variable domain, with remaining parts taken from reference TRBV7-9 and TRBJ2-1, reads DTGVSQNPRHKITKRGQNVTFRCDPISEHNRLYWYRQTLGQGPEFLTYFQNEAQLEKSRLLSDRFSAERPKGSFSTLEIQRTEQGDSAMYLCASSLRSQGFLFYNEQFFGPGTRLTVL.

J is TRBJ2-7 and V is TRBV28; no reliable D call. V dropped 2 bases and J dropped 4 bases, with 9 bases sitting between them. The CDR3 is made up of 13 amino acids. CDR1 MDHEN and CDR2 SYDVKM come from the germline V gene. CDR3 bases: TGTGCCAGCAGTTTAGGGCCAGCGTACGAGCAGTACGTC. Amino acid sequence: CASSLGPAYEQYV.